The TCR beta chain under discussion was sequenced for a study of regulatory and conventional T cells in RAG deficiency. Conventional CD4+ T cells were sorted from blood as CD25-low CD127-high cells. Sequencing used immunoSEQ multiplex PCR; TCRdb keeps in-frame clones, though not all of them. The data contain around 29,000 clones, 96% of them singletons. V gave up 4 bases and J gave up 5 bases; unmatched junction bases: 11. This CDR3 contains 16 residues. Germline CDR1 SGHTA, CDR2 FQGNSA. These data were likewise used in another study, on regulatory T cells. Per that study: The PCR used 52 TRBV and 13 TRBJ primers.

The rearrangement joins TRBV7-2 to TRBJ2-5, with 9 bases fitting TRBD1. Specimen: CD25- CD4+ T cells sorted from blood. This TCR derives from a human donor in good health. The DNA of the CDR3 is TGTGCCAGCAGCTCGCGATCGGGACAGGGTTTGGAGACCCAGTACTTC. Translating it yields CASSSRSGQGLETQYF.